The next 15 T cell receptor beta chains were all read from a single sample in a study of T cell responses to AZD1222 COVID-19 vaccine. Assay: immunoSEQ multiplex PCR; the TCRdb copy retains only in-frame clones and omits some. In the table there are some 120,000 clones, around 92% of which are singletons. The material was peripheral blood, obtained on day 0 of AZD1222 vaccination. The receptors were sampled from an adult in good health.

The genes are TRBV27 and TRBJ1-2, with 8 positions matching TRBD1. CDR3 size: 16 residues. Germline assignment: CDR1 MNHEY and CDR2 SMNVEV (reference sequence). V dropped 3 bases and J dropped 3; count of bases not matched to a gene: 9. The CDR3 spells CASSFQGAISDYGYTF. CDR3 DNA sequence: TGTGCCAGCAGTTTTCAGGGGGCAATATCGGACTATGGCTACACCTTC.

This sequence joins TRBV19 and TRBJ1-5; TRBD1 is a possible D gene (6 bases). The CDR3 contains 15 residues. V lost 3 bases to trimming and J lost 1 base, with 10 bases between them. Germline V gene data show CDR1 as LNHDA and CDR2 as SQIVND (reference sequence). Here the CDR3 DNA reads TGTGCCAGTAGTATCCGGGGGCCCAGCAATCAGCCCCAGCATTTT. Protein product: CASSIRGPSNQPQHF.

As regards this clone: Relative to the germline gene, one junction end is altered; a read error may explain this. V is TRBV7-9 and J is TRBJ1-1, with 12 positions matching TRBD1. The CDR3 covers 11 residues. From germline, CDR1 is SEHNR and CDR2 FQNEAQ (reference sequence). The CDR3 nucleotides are TGTGCCAGCAGCTCGGGACAGGGGGCGGAATTT. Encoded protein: CASSSGQGAEF.

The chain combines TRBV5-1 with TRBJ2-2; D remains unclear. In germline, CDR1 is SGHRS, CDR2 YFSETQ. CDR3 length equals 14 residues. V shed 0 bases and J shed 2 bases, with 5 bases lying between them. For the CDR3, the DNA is TGCGCCAGCAGCTTGGCGGGCAACACCGGGGAGCTGTTTTTT. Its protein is CASSLAGNTGELFF.

Here the CDR3 DNA reads TGTGCCTGGACAGGACAGGGACAATATAGCAATCAGCCCCAGCATTTT. As protein: CAWTGQGQYSNQPQHF. This chain joins TRBV30 and TRBJ1-5, with TRBD1 matching over 8 bases. J gave up 0 bases and V 4 bases, and 8 bases lay outside the gene matches. The CDR3 has 16 residues. Germline loops: CDR1 GTSNPN, CDR2 SVGIG (reference sequence).

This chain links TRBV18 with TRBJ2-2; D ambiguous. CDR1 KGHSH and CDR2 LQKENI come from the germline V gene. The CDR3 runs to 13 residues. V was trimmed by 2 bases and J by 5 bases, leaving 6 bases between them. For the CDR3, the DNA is TGTGCCAGCTCACCAGGGGTAACCGGGGAGCTGTTTTTT. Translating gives CASSPGVTGELFF. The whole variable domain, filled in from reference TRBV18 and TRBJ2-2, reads NAGVMQNPRHLVRRRGQEARLRCSPMKGHSHVYWYRQLPEEGLKFMVYLQKENIIDESGMPKERFSAEFPKEGPSILRIQQVVRGDSAAYFCASSPGVTGELFFGEGSRLTVL.

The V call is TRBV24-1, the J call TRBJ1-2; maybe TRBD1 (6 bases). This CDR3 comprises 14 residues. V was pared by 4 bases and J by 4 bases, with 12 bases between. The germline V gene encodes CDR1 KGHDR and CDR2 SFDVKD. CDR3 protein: CATSDGGQIYGYTF. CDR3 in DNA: TGTGCCACCAGTGACGGAGGACAGATCTATGGCTACACCTTC.

CDR3 protein: CASSLSTGFAGELFF. CDR3 DNA: TGTGCCAGCAGTTTATCGACAGGGTTTGCCGGGGAGCTGTTTTTT. The V gene is TRBV27, the J gene TRBJ2-2; 7 bases are a match to TRBD1. V dropped 0 bases and J dropped 6; count of bases not matched to a gene: 4. This CDR3 region has 15 residues. CDR1 and CDR2 from the germline V gene are MNHEY and SMNVEV (reference sequence).

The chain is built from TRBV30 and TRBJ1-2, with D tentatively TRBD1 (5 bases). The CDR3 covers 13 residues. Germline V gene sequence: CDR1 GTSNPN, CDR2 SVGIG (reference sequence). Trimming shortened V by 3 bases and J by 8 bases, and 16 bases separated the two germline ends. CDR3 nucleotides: TGTGCCTGGAGCTTCGGGGGTATGCGGGGCTACACCTTC. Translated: CAWSFGGMRGYTF. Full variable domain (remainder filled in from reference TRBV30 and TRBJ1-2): SQTIHQWPATLVQPVGSPLSLECTVEGTSNPNLYWYRQAAGRGLQLLFYSVGIGQISSEVPQNLSASRPQDRQFILSSKKLLLSDSGFYLCAWSFGGMRGYTFGSGTRLTVV.

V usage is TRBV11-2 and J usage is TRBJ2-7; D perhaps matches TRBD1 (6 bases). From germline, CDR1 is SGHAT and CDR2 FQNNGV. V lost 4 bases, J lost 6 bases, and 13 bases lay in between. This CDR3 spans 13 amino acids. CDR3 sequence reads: CASSSAPTGEQYF. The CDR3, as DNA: TGTGCCAGCAGCTCCGCCCCGACAGGCGAGCAGTACTTC.

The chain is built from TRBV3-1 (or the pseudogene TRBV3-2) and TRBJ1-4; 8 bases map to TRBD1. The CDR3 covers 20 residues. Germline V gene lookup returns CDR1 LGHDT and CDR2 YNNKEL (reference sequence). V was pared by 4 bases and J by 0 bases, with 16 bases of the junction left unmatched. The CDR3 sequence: CASSPVPGGWPISTNEKLFF. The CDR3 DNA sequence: TGTGCCAGCAGCCCTGTCCCAGGGGGCTGGCCGATCTCAACTAATGAAAAACTGTTTTTT.

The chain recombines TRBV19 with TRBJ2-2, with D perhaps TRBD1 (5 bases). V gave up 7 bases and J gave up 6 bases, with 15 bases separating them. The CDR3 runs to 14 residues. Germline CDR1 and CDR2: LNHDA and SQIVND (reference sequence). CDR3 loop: CASTIGRAAGELFF. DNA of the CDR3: TGTGCCAGTACCATCGGCAGGGCAGCCGGGGAGCTGTTTTTT.

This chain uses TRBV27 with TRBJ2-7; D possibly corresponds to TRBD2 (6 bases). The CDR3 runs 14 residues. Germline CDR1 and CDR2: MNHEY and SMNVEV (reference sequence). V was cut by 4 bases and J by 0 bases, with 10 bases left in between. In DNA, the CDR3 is TGTGCCAGCAGTTATAGCGGCGACTCCTACGAGCAGTACTTC. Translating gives CASSYSGDSYEQYF.

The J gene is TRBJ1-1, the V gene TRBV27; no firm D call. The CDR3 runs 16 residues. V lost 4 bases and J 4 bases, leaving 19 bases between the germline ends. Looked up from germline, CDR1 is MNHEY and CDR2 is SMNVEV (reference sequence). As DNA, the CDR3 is TGTGCCAGCAGTTCCCCCGGGCCCCAAGAGAGCACTGAAGCTTTCTTT. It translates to CASSSPGPQESTEAFF.

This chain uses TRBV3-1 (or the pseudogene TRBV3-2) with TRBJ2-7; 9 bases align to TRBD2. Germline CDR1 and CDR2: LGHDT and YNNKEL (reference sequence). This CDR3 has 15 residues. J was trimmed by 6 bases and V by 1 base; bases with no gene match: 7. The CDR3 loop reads CASSQVSSGASEQYF. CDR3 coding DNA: TGTGCCAGCAGCCAAGTTTCTAGCGGGGCCTCCGAGCAGTACTTC.